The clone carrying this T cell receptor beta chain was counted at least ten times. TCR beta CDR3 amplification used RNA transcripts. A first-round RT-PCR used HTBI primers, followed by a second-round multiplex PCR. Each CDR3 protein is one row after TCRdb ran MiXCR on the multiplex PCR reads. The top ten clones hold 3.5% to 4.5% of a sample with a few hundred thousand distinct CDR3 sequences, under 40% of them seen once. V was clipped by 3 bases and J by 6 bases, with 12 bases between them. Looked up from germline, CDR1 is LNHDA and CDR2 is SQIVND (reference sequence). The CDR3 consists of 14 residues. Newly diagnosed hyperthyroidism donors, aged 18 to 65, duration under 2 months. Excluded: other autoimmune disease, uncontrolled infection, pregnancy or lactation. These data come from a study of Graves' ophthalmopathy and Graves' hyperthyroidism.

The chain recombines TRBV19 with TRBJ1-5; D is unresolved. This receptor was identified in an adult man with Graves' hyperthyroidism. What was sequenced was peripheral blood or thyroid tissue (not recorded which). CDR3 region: CASSMEIFLQPQHF. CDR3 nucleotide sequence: TGTGCCAGTAGTATGGAAATTTTTCTTCAGCCCCAGCATTTT.